The 30 T cell receptor beta chains below were found in one sample sequenced in a study of T cell clones after liver transplantation. The data were produced by immunoSEQ multiplex PCR, yet TCRdb's version contains in-frame clones alone and is incomplete. The sample carries some 50,000 clones, 60% to 80% recorded once. The sample consisted of CD4+ T cells from blood, taken at the 22-month timepoint. Receptors were obtained from a human patient who received a liver transplant. Some T cells may be transferred from the graft donor.

V usage is TRBV2 and J usage is TRBJ1-2; TRBD1 might be the D (6 bases). The germline gives CDR1 SNHLY, CDR2 FYNNEI. The CDR3 sequence is 14 residues long. V lost 6 bases, J lost 3 bases, and 14 bases lay in between. CDR3 sequence (DNA): TGTGCCAGCAGGCCTCGGACAGCCTACTATGGCTACACCTTC. Its protein product is CASRPRTAYYGYTF.

This chain uses TRBV2 with TRBJ2-7; D is perhaps TRBD1 (6 bases). Trimming cost V 6 bases and J 0 bases, with 18 bases left between them. The CDR3 has 16 amino acids. Germline CDR1 SNHLY, CDR2 FYNNEI. CDR3 nucleotide sequence: TGTGCCAGCAGGGGCAGGGGTCTGGGAATCTCCTACGAGCAGTACTTC. It specifies CASRGRGLGISYEQYF.

The CDR3 protein is CASSFQGGVGNTIYF. CDR3 bases: TGTGCCAGCAGCTTCCAGGGAGGGGTCGGAAACACCATATATTTT. The V gene is TRBV11-2, the J gene TRBJ1-3; D is possibly TRBD1 (5 bases). The length of the CDR3 is 15 residues. Germline-derived CDR1 and CDR2 are SGHAT and FQNNGV. Trimming left V 3 bases short and J 4 bases short, with 13 bases between.

This chain joins TRBV6-1 and TRBJ2-3, with a possible D match to TRBD2 (6 bases). V lost 2 bases and J 2 bases, leaving 11 bases between the germline ends. This CDR3 is 15 amino acids long. Germline CDR1 and CDR2: MNHNS and SASEGT. The CDR3 coding sequence is TGTGCCAGCAGTGAAATGGCGGGGATCACAGATACGCAGTATTTT. Its translation: CASSEMAGITDTQYF.

This rearrangement joins TRBV11-3 to TRBJ2-3, with TRBD1 identical over 10 bases. V was pared by 4 bases and J by 3 bases, with 4 bases of the junction left unmatched. The CDR3 spans 15 residues. Germline values: CDR1 SGHNT, CDR2 YENEEA. The CDR3 DNA is TGTGCCAGCAGCTCCCCGGGACAGGGGACAGATACGCAGTATTTT. This encodes CASSSPGQGTDTQYF.

This rearrangement joins TRBV2 to TRBJ2-2, with D perhaps being TRBD1 or TRBD2 (5 bases each). Deletions cut 3 bases from V and 1 base from J, with 9 bases between. This CDR3 contains 15 residues. Germline V gives CDR1 SNHLY, CDR2 FYNNEI. The CDR3 bases are TGTGCCAGCAGTGAGGGACGGATGAACACCGGGGAGCTGTTTTTT. This gives the protein CASSEGRMNTGELFF.

The rearrangement joins TRBV27 to TRBJ2-2, with TRBD1 matching over 7 bases. V lost 5 bases, J lost 4 bases, and 16 bases stayed unmatched. The CDR3 consists of 18 residues. Germline lookup yields CDR1 MNHEY and CDR2 SMNVEV (reference sequence). The CDR3, as DNA: TGTGCCAGCAGTCCCCGTCCCCGACAGGGCTTAGGCACCGGGGAGCTGTTTTTT. Translation: CASSPRPRQGLGTGELFF.

V gene TRBV29-1 combines with J gene TRBJ1-2; D unresolved. The CDR3 has 11 residues. Trimming pared 5 bases from V and 8 bases from J, leaving 12 bases between. Germline CDR1 is SQVTM and CDR2 is ANQGSEA. The CDR3 loop reads CSVLASGGYTF. CDR3 sequence (DNA): TGCAGCGTTTTAGCCTCCGGGGGCTACACCTTC.

About this clone: The sample has other DNA sequences that encode this CDR3 too. J is TRBJ1-5 and V is TRBV28; 7 positions match TRBD1. V gave up 6 bases and J gave up 4 bases; unmatched junction bases: 0. This CDR3 region has 12 residues. Looked up from germline, CDR1 is MDHEN and CDR2 is SYDVKM. CDR3 bases: TGTGCCAGCAGGACAGGGAATCAGCCCCAGCATTTT. Translating it yields CASRTGNQPQHF.

J is TRBJ1-4 and V is TRBV15; D may be TRBD1 (5 bases). There are 15 residues in the CDR3. V was trimmed by 3 bases and J by 8 bases, leaving 16 bases between them. Germline lookup yields CDR1 LNHNV and CDR2 YYDKDF (reference sequence). The CDR3 region has the DNA TGTGCCACCAGCAGGGAGGGACTCTTGGGGGAAAAACTGTTTTTT. Protein product: CATSREGLLGEKLFF.

The gene calls are TRBV9 and TRBJ1-5; D is undetermined. The CDR3 has 15 amino acids. Per germline, CDR1 SGDLS and CDR2 YYNGEE. V was pared by 1 base and J by 4 bases, with 12 bases between. DNA for the CDR3: TGTGCCAGCAGCGTATTAGGACTAACAAATCAGCCCCAGCATTTT. It codes for CASSVLGLTNQPQHF.

The CDR3 region has the DNA TGTGCCAGCAGTTCCGGACAGGGCGGATCAGCAATGCAGCCCCAGCATTTT. Protein: CASSSGQGGSAMQPQHF. The chain couples TRBV28 to TRBJ1-5; 8 bases are shared with TRBD1. Trimming cost V 4 bases and J 7 bases; bases outside gene matches: 15. The germline V gene has CDR1 MDHEN and CDR2 SYDVKM. The CDR3 is made up of 17 amino acids. The entire variable domain, with the rest obtained from reference TRBV28 and TRBJ1-5, is as follows: DVKVTQSSRYLVKRTGEKVFLECVQDMDHENMFWYRQDPGLGLRLIYFSYDVKMKEKGDIPEGYSVSREKKERFSLILESASTNQTSMYLCASSSGQGGSAMQPQHFGDGTRLSIL.

The rearrangement links TRBV18 to TRBJ2-2; 8 bases align to TRBD2. V dropped 2 bases and J dropped 5; count of bases not matched to a gene: 16. The V gene's germline CDR1 is KGHSH and CDR2 LQKENI. This CDR3 spans 19 amino acids. CDR3 sequence (DNA): TGTGCCAGCTCACCATACACTAGCGGAGTCAGTGGGAGGACCGGGGAGCTGTTTTTT. Translating it yields CASSPYTSGVSGRTGELFF.

This chain links TRBV28 with TRBJ2-1; 8 bases are shared with TRBD1. Germline CDR1 and CDR2: MDHEN and SYDVKM. The ends lost 6 bases at V and 4 bases at J; junction bases unmatched: 8. The CDR3 is 15 amino acids. The CDR3 region has the DNA TGTGCCAGCAGACTCGGGGACAGGTTATACAATGAGCAGTTCTTC. Protein: CASRLGDRLYNEQFF.

This chain connects TRBV7-8 to TRBJ2-2, with D perhaps assigned TRBD1 or TRBD2 (6 bases each). V was trimmed by 1 base and J by 4 bases, leaving 13 bases between them. The CDR3 contains 16 residues. The germline V gene encodes CDR1 SGHVS and CDR2 FQNEAQ. CDR3 sequence: CASSLGGAMATGELFF. The CDR3 bases are TGTGCCAGCAGCTTAGGGGGGGCGATGGCCACCGGGGAGCTGTTTTTT.

CDR3: CASSLGRGRLTGELFF. CDR3 nucleotides: TGTGCCAGCAGCTTAGGCAGGGGGAGGCTTACCGGGGAGCTGTTTTTT. The gene calls are TRBV7-2 and TRBJ2-2; maybe TRBD1 (7 bases). In germline, CDR1 is SGHTA, CDR2 FQGNSA. The V end was cut by 1 base, the J end by 5 bases, with 14 bases between. The CDR3 totals 16 residues. Looking up the rest from reference TRBV7-2 and TRBJ2-2 gives the full variable domain: GAGVSQSPSNKVTEKGKDVELRCDPISGHTALYWYRQSLGQGLEFLIYFQGNSAPDKSGLPSDRFSAERTGGSVSTLTIQRTQQEDSAVYLCASSLGRGRLTGELFFGEGSRLTVL.

J is TRBJ1-5 and V is TRBV5-6; possibly TRBD1 for D (5 bases). The V gene lost 0 bases and the J gene lost 9 bases, with 13 bases spanning the gap. Germline V gives CDR1 SGHDT, CDR2 YYEEEE. The CDR3 totals 14 residues. The CDR3 DNA reads TGTGCCAGCAGCTTGGGACAGACCGATCGGCCCCAGCATTTT. The encoded protein is CASSLGQTDRPQHF.

CDR3 coding DNA: TGTGCCAGCAGCTTGGAACTCAGCTCTGGGGCCAACGTCCTGACTTTC. Encoded protein: CASSLELSSGANVLTF. The rearrangement joins TRBV5-6 to TRBJ2-6, with unresolved D. This CDR3 region has 16 residues. The germline gives CDR1 SGHDT, CDR2 YYEEEE. The V and J ends lost 0 bases and 0 bases respectively, with 7 bases between them.

In its sample, this clone ranks as medium-sized. This rearrangement joins TRBV5-1 to TRBJ2-7; 10 bases are a match to TRBD1. The CDR3 spans 14 residues. With V trimmed by 4 bases and J by 4 bases, 5 bases remained unmatched. Germline CDR1 reads SGHRS; CDR2 reads YFSETQ. The CDR3 loop reads CASSVDRGQYEQYF. The CDR3 nucleotides read TGCGCCAGCAGCGTCGACAGGGGGCAATACGAGCAGTACTTC.

V and J are TRBV6-5 and TRBJ2-7; D gene ambiguous. V lost 8 bases, J lost 2 bases, and 13 bases lay in between. Germline V lookup: CDR1 MNHEY, CDR2 SVGAGI. This CDR3 is built from 13 residues. Written as DNA, the CDR3 is TGTGCCAGCGGGAACGGCCGGCCCTACGAGCAGTACTTC. Its protein is CASGNGRPYEQYF.

The CDR3 loop reads CASSRQGRSNQPQHF. The CDR3 nucleotides read TGTGCCAGCAGTCGACAGGGCAGGAGCAATCAGCCCCAGCATTTT. The chain carries TRBV6-6 and TRBJ1-5; 7 nucleotides line up with TRBD1. Germline loops: CDR1 MNHNY, CDR2 SVGAGI (reference sequence). The CDR3 extends over 15 amino acids. J lost 1 base, V lost 5 bases, and 5 bases had no gene match.

This rearrangement joins TRBV9 to TRBJ1-6; possibly TRBD1 for D (6 bases). The CDR3 loop spans 14 amino acids. Germline CDR1 SGDLS, CDR2 YYNGEE. Trimming left V 7 bases short and J 7 bases short, with 15 bases between. The DNA for the CDR3 is TGTGCCAGCGCCACAGGGCATGAAAATTCACCCCTCCACTTT. This gives the protein CASATGHENSPLHF.

CDR3 sequence: CASSPGNTDTQYF. The CDR3 DNA follows: TGTGCCAGCTCGCCGGGGAACACAGATACGCAGTATTTT. The chain employs TRBV6-1 and TRBJ2-3, with TRBD2 as a possible D gene (5 bases). This CDR3 is built from 13 residues. Trimming took 8 bases from V and 2 from J, leaving 11 bases between them. CDR1 and CDR2 from the germline V gene are MNHNS and SASEGT.

The J gene is TRBJ1-4, the V gene TRBV7-6; 7 nucleotides line up with TRBD1. CDR1 is SGHVS and CDR2 is FNYEAQ in the germline V gene. This CDR3 has 15 amino acids. V dropped 7 bases and J dropped 8; count of bases not matched to a gene: 13. CDR3 amino acids: CASTRGYSGVEKLFF. The CDR3 nucleotides are TGTGCCAGCACCAGGGGGTATTCAGGGGTCGAAAAACTGTTTTTT.

V and J are TRBV5-4 and TRBJ1-2, with 9 bases lining up with TRBD1. The CDR3 spans 12 residues. Losses at the gene ends were 4 bases for V and 8 bases for J; bases not matched to a gene: 3. From germline, CDR1 is SGHNT and CDR2 YYREEE (reference sequence). For the CDR3, the DNA is TGTGCCAGCAGCCGGACAGGGGAGGGCTACACCTTC. Encoded protein: CASSRTGEGYTF.

The CDR3, as DNA: TGTGCCAGCAGCCGGAAAAGCCCGGCGAGAGATACGCAGTATTTT. Translating gives CASSRKSPARDTQYF. This sequence joins TRBV7-2 and TRBJ2-3, with no clear D. The CDR3 has 15 residues. V was cut by 5 bases and J by 5 bases, with 17 bases left in between. Germline values: CDR1 SGHTA, CDR2 FQGNSA.

V usage is TRBV10-3 and J usage is TRBJ1-3, with D possibly matching TRBD1 (5 bases). This CDR3 region has 14 residues. V lost 6 bases and J lost 2, with 11 bases in between. The V gene's germline CDR1 is ENHRY and CDR2 SYGVKD. This CDR3 reads CAIRAGNAGNTIYF. The CDR3 DNA sequence: TGTGCCATCAGGGCAGGGAACGCTGGAAACACCATATATTTT.

The chain links TRBV6-1 to TRBJ2-7; D ambiguous. Per the germline V gene, CDR1 is MNHNS and CDR2 is SASEGT. Trimming removed 4 bases at V and 3 bases at J, with 10 bases between. This CDR3 has 13 residues. CDR3 sequence: CASSVSTNYEQYF. The CDR3 region has the DNA TGTGCCAGCAGTGTGTCCACAAACTACGAGCAGTACTTC.

In its sample, this clone was seen once. The chain carries TRBV14 and TRBJ1-4; D ambiguous. The CDR3 has 16 residues. Trimming cost V 4 bases and J 8 bases, with 20 bases left between them. Germline V gives CDR1 SGHDN, CDR2 FVKESK. The chain's CDR3 is CASSLIPWAREEKLFF. CDR3 nucleotide sequence: TGTGCCAGCAGCCTAATTCCATGGGCAAGAGAAGAAAAACTGTTTTTT.

The chain has TRBV5-5 and TRBJ2-3; possible D gene TRBD1, 6 bases. The CDR3 has 16 amino acids. V shed 5 bases and J shed 0 bases, with 16 bases lying between them. Germline values: CDR1 SGHKS, CDR2 YYEKEE (reference sequence). CDR3 DNA: TGTGCCAGCAGGGCAGGGGCATTCCCTAGCACAGATACGCAGTATTTT. Translating gives CASRAGAFPSTDTQYF.